Presented here are 17 T cell receptor beta chains from one specimen sequenced in a study of blood T cell repertoires in COVID-19. The repertoire was sequenced with immunoSEQ multiplex PCR; TCRdb's copy has only in-frame clones and lacks some. Altogether approximately 100,000 clones are present, 80% to 95% being singletons, with the ten largest covering more than 5%. The sample comprised peripheral blood. These receptors were obtained from a man in his sixties or seventies with acute or convalescent COVID-19.

The chain is built from TRBV12-5 and TRBJ2-3, with 7 bases identical to TRBD2. The CDR3 is made up of 14 amino acids. Germline V gene data show CDR1 as LGHNT and CDR2 as FRNRAP. V lost 3 bases to trimming and J lost 2 bases; unmatched junction nucleotides: 2. The CDR3 is CASGLAGNTDTQYF. The CDR3, as DNA: TGTGCTAGTGGTTTAGCGGGGAACACAGATACGCAGTATTTT.

This clone was seen only once. The V gene is TRBV5-8, the J gene TRBJ1-2; 11 bases match TRBD1. The V and J ends lost 0 bases and 4 bases, in that order; junction bases with no gene match: 11. Germline values: CDR1 SGHTS, CDR2 YDEGEE. The CDR3 is 18 residues long. CDR3 region: CASSLVGDRGLKSYGYTF. Written as DNA, the CDR3 is TGTGCCAGCAGCTTGGTCGGGGACAGGGGGTTAAAATCCTATGGCTACACCTTC. Drawing the rest from reference TRBV5-8 and TRBJ1-2, the complete variable domain is EAGVTQSPTHLIKTRGQQATLRCSPISGHTSVYWYQQALGLGLQFLLWYDEGEERNRGNFPPRFSGRQFPNYSSELNVNALELEDSALYLCASSLVGDRGLKSYGYTFGSGTRLTVV.

The rearrangement links TRBV5-1 to TRBJ2-1; 10 bases are a match to TRBD2. Germline V gene data show CDR1 as SGHRS and CDR2 as YFSETQ. The CDR3 has 15 residues. Unmatched junction bases numbered 11, after V lost 5 bases and J lost 9 bases. In nucleotides, the CDR3 is TGCGCCAGCAGTCTGGCGACTAGCGGGTTTGGTGAGCAGTTCTTC. It encodes CASSLATSGFGEQFF.

The rearrangement uses TRBV7-9 and TRBJ2-1; D is unresolved. Germline V CDR1 and CDR2: SEHNR, FQNEAQ (reference sequence). The CDR3 spans 13 residues. Between the trimmed V and J ends, which lost 1 base and 7 bases, there was a span of 8 bases. The DNA for the CDR3 is TGTGCCAGCAGCTTAGATTTGAGTAATGAGCAGTTCTTC. Protein sequence: CASSLDLSNEQFF. The entire variable domain, with the rest obtained from reference TRBV7-9 and TRBJ2-1, is as follows: DTGVSQNPRHKITKRGQNVTFRCDPISEHNRLYWYRQTLGQGPEFLTYFQNEAQLEKSRLLSDRFSAERPKGSFSTLEIQRTEQGDSAMYLCASSLDLSNEQFFGPGTRLTVL.

V gene TRBV19 combines with J gene TRBJ2-1; D is undetermined. V gave up 3 bases and J gave up 8 bases, with 11 bases separating them. CDR3 size: 13 residues. Germline values: CDR1 LNHDA, CDR2 SQIVND (reference sequence). The CDR3 reads CASSIGGWDEQFF. The CDR3 nucleotides are TGTGCCAGTAGTATCGGCGGTTGGGATGAGCAGTTCTTC. Complete variable domain (other parts from reference TRBV19 and TRBJ2-1): DGGITQSPKYLFRKEGQNVTLSCEQNLNHDAMYWYRQDPGQGLRLIYYSQIVNDFQKGDIAEGYSVSREKKESFPLTVTSAQKNPTAFYLCASSIGGWDEQFFGPGTRLTVL.

The chain carries TRBV13 and TRBJ1-6; possible D gene TRBD1, 6 bases. This CDR3 is built from 14 residues. Germline V CDR1 and CDR2: PRHDT, FYEKMQ (reference sequence). The V and J ends lost 0 bases and 6 bases respectively, with 6 bases between them. The CDR3 protein is CASSLGQGNSPLHF. The CDR3, as DNA: TGTGCCAGCAGCTTAGGACAGGGTAATTCACCCCTCCACTTT.

The V call is TRBV7-9, the J call TRBJ2-1; D is unclear. Germline-derived CDR1 and CDR2 are SEHNR and FQNEAQ (reference sequence). Trimming pared 5 bases from V and 8 bases from J, leaving 13 bases between. The CDR3 extends over 13 amino acids. CDR3 nucleotide sequence: TGTGCCAGCAGCCCCCCGGCGGTGGATGAGCAGTTCTTC. As protein: CASSPPAVDEQFF.

The chain combines TRBV7-9 with TRBJ1-3; 7 positions agree with TRBD1. V dropped 1 base and J dropped 0; count of bases not matched to a gene: 0. CDR3 length equals 15 residues. Germline V lookup: CDR1 SEHNR, CDR2 FQNEAQ (reference sequence). Written as DNA, the CDR3 is TGTGCCAGCAGCTTAGGACAGGGCTCTGGAAACACCATATATTTT. This translates into CASSLGQGSGNTIYF.

The rearrangement uses TRBV3-1 (or the pseudogene TRBV3-2) and TRBJ1-1, with 7 positions matching TRBD1. This CDR3 is 14 amino acids long. Germline V gene data show CDR1 as LGHDT and CDR2 as YNNKEL (reference sequence). Losses at the gene ends were 3 bases for V and 4 bases for J; bases not matched to a gene: 5. Here the CDR3 DNA reads TGTGCCAGCAGCCACAAAGCAGGGGGCACTGAAGCTTTCTTT. The encoded protein is CASSHKAGGTEAFF.

This chain uses TRBV5-1 with TRBJ2-7, with 16 positions matching TRBD2. Looked up from germline, CDR1 is SGHRS and CDR2 is YFSETQ. V lost 4 bases and J lost 6; bases outside the gene matches: 10. There are 17 residues in the CDR3. Here the CDR3 DNA reads TGCGCCAGCAGCGTATCCGGGACTAGCGGGGGGGTACTCGAGCAGTACTTC. Protein product: CASSVSGTSGGVLEQYF.

V and J are TRBV19 and TRBJ2-3, with D possibly matching TRBD2 (5 bases). Trimming shortened V by 1 base and J by 4 bases, and 6 bases separated the two germline ends. The CDR3 runs 13 residues. Germline loops: CDR1 LNHDA, CDR2 SQIVND (reference sequence). This CDR3 is CASSIAGADTQYF. The DNA for the CDR3 is TGTGCCAGTAGTATAGCCGGGGCAGATACGCAGTATTTT.

This clone occurred a few times. The chain employs TRBV29-1 and TRBJ1-1; D unresolved. V dropped 8 bases and J dropped 3 bases, with 10 bases sitting between them. Germline V CDR1 and CDR2: SQVTM, ANQGSEA. CDR3 length: 11 residues. CDR3 protein: CSIREYTEAFF. The CDR3 nucleotides read TGCAGCATCCGGGAATACACTGAAGCTTTCTTT.

The CDR3, as DNA: TGCAGCGTATCGCAGGGTGGCAATCAGCCCCAGCATTTT. It encodes CSVSQGGNQPQHF. J is TRBJ1-5 and V is TRBV29-1, with D possibly matching TRBD1 (5 bases). The CDR3 has 13 amino acids. The V end lost 6 bases, the J end lost 2 bases, and 11 bases lay between the germline ends. In germline, CDR1 is SQVTM, CDR2 ANQGSEA.

This rearrangement joins TRBV7-2 to TRBJ1-5; 7 nucleotides align to TRBD1. The length of the CDR3 is 15 residues. The V segment lost 3 bases and the J segment 0 bases; nucleotides outside the gene matches: 2. The germline gives CDR1 SGHTA, CDR2 FQGNSA. The CDR3 loop reads CASSLGQNSNQPQHF. In DNA form, the CDR3 reads TGTGCCAGCAGCTTGGGACAGAATAGCAATCAGCCCCAGCATTTT.

The chain uses TRBV12-3 or TRBV12-4 and TRBJ1-1; D is unclear. The germline V and J ends were trimmed by 2 bases and 0 bases, with 4 bases remaining between them. CDR3 size: 13 residues. CDR3 protein: CASSLRVNTEAFF. CDR3 bases: TGTGCCAGCAGTTTAAGAGTGAACACTGAAGCTTTCTTT.

CDR3 residues: CASSKGARRYEQYF. CDR3 DNA: TGTGCCAGCAGCAAAGGGGCCAGGAGGTACGAGCAGTACTTC. The chain employs TRBV21-1 and TRBJ2-7; the D call TRBD2 from the table was never checked on the DNA. TRBV21-1 is given as a pseudogene. CDR3 length equals 14 residues.

V gene TRBV28 combines with J gene TRBJ2-1; D gene unclear. The CDR3 is 14 amino acids. V gave up 3 bases and J gave up 2 bases, with 8 bases separating them. Germline values: CDR1 MDHEN, CDR2 SYDVKM. The CDR3 sequence is CASSLSTTYNEQFF. The CDR3 DNA reads as TGTGCCAGCAGTTTGTCCACAACCTACAATGAGCAGTTCTTC.